The 12 T cell receptor beta chains listed next were all sequenced from one sample in a study of T cell responses to AZD1222 COVID-19 vaccine (dated by TCRdb to the early 2020s). Libraries were constructed by the immunoSEQ multiplex PCR assay. TCRdb stores this immuneACCESS table with in-frame sequences only. Part of the clones is absent; in the studies checked, under half of the shortfall reflects unresolved V genes, and no reason is known for the rest. Here the sample has roughly 150,000 clones; about nine tenths occur a single time. The top ten constitute 3% to 4% of the sample. This specimen's time point label, per the study, means: baseline before first vaccination. The treatment or condition tag for this specimen amounts to: meningococcal conjugate vaccine given as trial control. The source was peripheral blood, collected on day 0 of MenACWY control vaccination. The origin of the receptors is an adult in good health.

This clone came up once. This rearrangement joins TRBV19 to TRBJ1-5, with TRBD1 matching over 7 bases. CDR1 is LNHDA, CDR2 SQIVND, per germline (reference sequence). This CDR3 spans 14 amino acids. The V and J ends lost 6 bases and 7 bases, in that order; junction bases with no gene match: 9. The CDR3 DNA reads TGTGCCAGTAGCAATCAGGGGGGAGGCCAGCCCCAGCATTTT. It encodes CASSNQGGGQPQHF.

The rearrangement joins TRBV30 to TRBJ1-2; tentative D call: TRBD1 (5 bases). This CDR3 contains 15 residues. The germline gives CDR1 GTSNPN, CDR2 SVGIG (reference sequence). The V end lost 0 bases, the J end lost 4 bases, and 15 bases lay between the germline ends. CDR3 sequence reads: CAWSVFGGRGYGYTF. The CDR3 nucleotides are TGTGCCTGGAGTGTCTTTGGGGGTCGAGGCTATGGCTACACCTTC.

CDR3 in amino acids: CASSSRTEDTEAFF. CDR3 nucleotides: TGTGCCAGCAGTTCCCGGACAGAAGACACTGAAGCTTTCTTT. The chain combines TRBV6-2 or TRBV6-3 with TRBJ1-1, with a tentative D call TRBD1 (6 bases). The CDR3 sequence is 14 residues long. In germline, CDR1 is MNHEY, CDR2 SVGEGT. Trimming left V 4 bases short and J 3 bases short, with 12 bases between.

The rearrangement links TRBV10-3 to TRBJ2-1, with TRBD2 matching 9 bases. Per the germline V gene, CDR1 is ENHRY and CDR2 is SYGVKD. The junction had 7 bases not matched to a gene; V was cut back by 10 bases and J by 0 bases. There are 15 residues in the CDR3. The CDR3, as DNA: TGTGCCACCCGACTAGCGGAGAGCTCCTACAATGAGCAGTTCTTC. Protein: CATRLAESSYNEQFF.

This CDR3 reads CSVTHEGPGYNTGELFF. DNA of the CDR3: TGCAGCGTTACCCACGAGGGGCCCGGGTATAACACCGGGGAGCTGTTTTTT. The chain has TRBV29-1 and TRBJ2-2, with D possibly called TRBD1 or TRBD2 (5 bases each). V was clipped by 5 bases and J by 2 bases, with 21 bases between them. This CDR3 has 17 amino acids. Germline V gene lookup returns CDR1 SQVTM and CDR2 ANQGSEA.

The rearrangement joins TRBV5-1 to TRBJ2-7, with 11 bases aligning to TRBD1. This CDR3 has 14 amino acids. V trimming: 5 bases; J trimming: 6 bases; junction bases outside the gene matches: 7. Germline CDR1 and CDR2: SGHRS and YFSETQ. The CDR3 nucleotides are TGCGCCAGCAGTACCGGGACAGGGGGTGTCGAGCAGTACTTC. It specifies CASSTGTGGVEQYF.

Turning to this clone: Other DNA sequences in this specimen translate into the identical CDR3. J is TRBJ2-7 and V is TRBV5-1; D call uncertain. V lost 0 bases and J lost 1, with 8 bases in between. Germline CDR1 is SGHRS and CDR2 is YFSETQ. CDR3 size: 14 residues. The CDR3 is CASSLVAGSYEQYF. The CDR3 DNA reads as TGCGCCAGCAGCTTGGTGGCAGGTTCCTACGAGCAGTACTTC.

This clone came up a few times. DNA for the CDR3: TGTGCCAGCAGCGTAGAAGTGACATCGAACACCGGGGAGCTGTTTTTT. Translation gives CASSVEVTSNTGELFF. The rearrangement joins TRBV9 to TRBJ2-2; D gene uncertain. The CDR3 loop spans 16 amino acids. The V gene's germline CDR1 is SGDLS and CDR2 YYNGEE. V dropped 0 bases and J dropped 0 bases, with 9 bases sitting between them.

V is TRBV5-1 and J is TRBJ1-2; perhaps TRBD1 as D (5 bases). The CDR3 contains 18 residues. Trimming removed 4 bases at V and 5 bases at J, with 27 bases between. The germline CDR1 and CDR2 sequences are SGHRS and YFSETQ. This chain's CDR3 is CASSPTPWGTLIAYGYTF. The CDR3, as DNA: TGCGCCAGCAGCCCGACCCCGTGGGGGACCCTTATCGCTTATGGCTACACCTTC.

The chain links TRBV7-2 to TRBJ1-1; D remains ambiguous. The CDR3 covers 15 residues. Trimming shortened V by 2 bases and J by 1 base, and 11 bases separated the two germline ends. CDR1 is SGHTA and CDR2 is FQGNSA in the germline V gene. The CDR3 loop is CASSLQNHPNTEAFF. DNA for the CDR3: TGTGCCAGCAGCTTACAAAATCACCCGAACACTGAAGCTTTCTTT.

This rearrangement joins TRBV7-2 to TRBJ1-6, with no clear D. Trimming pared 11 bases from V and 9 bases from J, leaving 20 bases between. CDR1 is SGHTA, CDR2 FQGNSA, per germline. The CDR3 sequence is 14 residues long. CDR3 DNA: TGTGCCGTCCTCTGGCCGGCCGTTGGTTCACCCCTCCACTTT. This encodes CAVLWPAVGSPLHF. The variable domain in full, completed from reference TRBV7-2 and TRBJ1-6, reads GAGVSQSPSNKVTEKGKDVELRCDPISGHTALYWYRQSLGQGLEFLIYFQGNSAPDKSGLPSDRFSAERTGGSVSTLTIQRTQQEDSAVYLCAVLWPAVGSPLHFGNGTRLTVT.

This clone showed up just a few times. J is TRBJ1-4 and V is TRBV28, with D uncertain. Trimming cost V 10 bases and J 0 bases, with 15 bases left between them. The V gene's germline CDR1 is MDHEN and CDR2 SYDVKM. The CDR3 runs 15 residues. The CDR3 loop reads CATGSFGATNEKLFF. As DNA, the CDR3 is TGTGCCACCGGGTCCTTTGGCGCAACTAATGAAAAACTGTTTTTT.